Listed here are 13 T cell receptor beta chains from one sample, sequenced in a study of blood T cells in healthy people across ages. A J-beta primer mix and a sample-barcoded 5' primer were used in a second PCR of about 7 to 12 cycles. One entry per CDR3 protein, called by TCRdb with MiXCR from the 5' RACE reads. The sample lists 1.8 million or so distinct CDR3 sequences, 39% occurring once. The source material was blood. The receptors come from a human donor in good health.

This clonotype has a count of ten or more. The CDR3 reads CASSWDSNQPQHF. CDR3 DNA: TGCGCCAGCAGCTGGGACAGCAATCAGCCCCAGCATTTT. The gene calls are TRBV5-1 and TRBJ1-5; tentatively, D is TRBD1 (5 bases). The CDR3 is 13 amino acids. Trimming removed 3 bases from V and 1 base from J, with 5 bases in between. The V gene's germline CDR1 is SGHRS and CDR2 YFSETQ.

The V call is TRBV20-1, the J call TRBJ1-4; D remains ambiguous. The length of the CDR3 is 15 residues. The germline gives CDR1 DFQATT, CDR2 SNEGSKA (reference sequence). The ends were cut back, 0 bases at V and 6 bases at J, with 14 bases in the middle. The CDR3 spells CSARDSAFWDEKLFF. The CDR3 DNA reads as TGCAGTGCTAGAGATTCGGCGTTCTGGGATGAAAAACTGTTTTTT.

The chain carries TRBV5-1 and TRBJ2-7, with a weak D call TRBD2 (6 bases). From germline, CDR1 is SGHRS and CDR2 YFSETQ. V was shortened by 3 bases and J by 3 bases, with 19 bases between the two germline ends. The CDR3 is 16 amino acids. DNA of the CDR3: TGCGCCAGCAGCTCGGAGGAGGGCCCCGGTTACTACGAGCAGTACTTC. This codes for CASSSEEGPGYYEQYF.

Of note for this clonotype: A junction boundary mismatches the germline segment, possibly from a read error. The chain is built from TRBV19 and TRBJ1-2; tentative D call: TRBD1 (5 bases). In germline, CDR1 is LNHDA, CDR2 SQIVND (reference sequence). The CDR3 contains 13 residues. CDR3 loop: CASEGSPNHGYTF. In nucleotides, the CDR3 is TGTGCCAGCGAGGGGAGCCCTAACCATGGCTACACCTTC.

This clonotype has only a few counts. The genes are TRBV10-3 and TRBJ1-5, with TRBD1 identical over 7 bases. This CDR3 comprises 15 residues. The V gene's germline CDR1 is ENHRY and CDR2 SYGVKD. J lost 5 bases, V lost 6 bases, and 10 bases had no gene match. The CDR3 region has the DNA TGTGCCATCAGCCAGGGACAGCCTGAAGATCAGCCCCAGCATTTT. Protein product: CAISQGQPEDQPQHF.

This clonotype was counted a few times. The rearrangement uses TRBV10-3 and TRBJ1-2; TRBD1 might be the D (5 bases). Germline V CDR1 and CDR2: ENHRY, SYGVKD. This CDR3 is built from 14 residues. Trimming took 4 bases from V and 4 from J, leaving 13 bases between them. The CDR3 region has the DNA TGTGCCATCAGTGCCGGGCGGGGCCGCTATGGCTACACCTTC. Translated, it gives CAISAGRGRYGYTF.

Note on this clonotype: A much bigger clone sits one base away, suggesting this may be a read error. As DNA, the CDR3 is TGTGCCAGCAGATACTCAGCGAACACTGAAGCTTTCTTT. Translation: CASRYSANTEAFF. The chain carries TRBV6-2 or TRBV6-3 and TRBJ1-1; D gene unclear. This CDR3 has 13 residues. Germline assignment: CDR1 MNHEY and CDR2 SVGEGT.

The CDR3 region has the DNA TGCGCCAGCAGCCGATCCGCGGGGTTAGTTCTAGATACGCAGTATTTT. Translated, it gives CASSRSAGLVLDTQYF. V is TRBV4-1 and J is TRBJ2-3, with a tentative D call TRBD2 (6 bases). The CDR3 sequence is 16 residues long. Trimming removed 4 bases from V and 5 bases from J, with 19 bases in between. Germline assignment: CDR1 MGHRA and CDR2 YSYEKL.

This clonotype was recorded a few times. The CDR3 sequence is CAGATSGDTNEQFF. The DNA for the CDR3 is TGTGCCGGCGCTACTAGCGGGGATACCAATGAGCAGTTCTTC. The V and J genes are TRBV7-9 and TRBJ2-1, with 10 bases matching TRBD2. The CDR3 covers 14 residues. Germline V lookup: CDR1 SEHNR, CDR2 FQNEAQ (reference sequence). Trimming at V came to 11 bases and at J to 6 bases, leaving 10 bases not matched to a gene.

The chain is built from TRBV12-3 or TRBV12-4 and TRBJ2-2; 9 bases line up with TRBD1. This CDR3 is built from 15 residues. Trimming cost V 6 bases and J 6 bases; bases outside gene matches: 8. The CDR3 spells CASSLRQGVSGELFF. The CDR3 bases are TGTGCCAGCAGCCTCCGACAGGGGGTTTCCGGGGAGCTGTTTTTT.

This chain uses TRBV9 with TRBJ1-1; no firm D call. Germline lookup yields CDR1 SGDLS and CDR2 YYNGEE. V was clipped by 0 bases and J by 2 bases, with 8 bases between them. The CDR3 is made up of 14 amino acids. Here the CDR3 reads CASSVAPANTEAFF. DNA for the CDR3: TGTGCCAGCAGCGTAGCTCCAGCTAACACTGAAGCTTTCTTT.

This chain connects TRBV12-3 or TRBV12-4 to TRBJ1-2; 7 nucleotides line up with TRBD1. V trimming: 5 bases; J trimming: 6 bases; junction bases outside the gene matches: 15. The CDR3 sequence is 16 residues long. This chain's CDR3 is CASSPPWDSPFDGYTF. The CDR3 bases are TGTGCCAGCAGTCCTCCCTGGGACAGCCCTTTTGATGGCTACACCTTC.

V and J are TRBV7-2 and TRBJ1-2, with D unresolved. The CDR3 covers 14 residues. The V gene lost 7 bases and the J gene lost 6 bases, with 18 bases spanning the gap. Germline CDR1 and CDR2: SGHTA and FQGNSA. As DNA, the CDR3 is TGTGCCAGCACCACACGGGGAGGGTGTGATGGCTACACCTTC. Translated: CASTTRGGCDGYTF.